This entry is about one T cell receptor beta chain. The target antigen is unknown. These data originate in a study of T cell repertoires in cytomegalovirus infection. Study results and limitations: Carriage of CMV together with the relevant HLA was identifiable through cumulative public TCR beta family frequency. HLA-C-restricted CMV-specific TCR beta clonotypes were dominant in the ex vivo response.

TCRdb processed the reads anew with MiXCR; each CDR3 protein has one entry. The profile shows roughly 90,000 distinct CDR3 sequences, around 32% of them singletons. The CDR3 covers 15 residues. V lost 2 bases and J 4 bases, leaving 12 bases between the germline ends. Germline CDR1 reads MDHEN; CDR2 reads SYDVKM. V is TRBV28 and J is TRBJ1-5; D gene uncertain. The material was CD8+ T cells from cultured PBMCs, obtained from culture after CMV antigen stimulation. The TCR was taken from a human donor in good health (CMV status not recorded). Some clones in this sample may be carry-over from other donors' samples. CDR3 protein: CASSLREGGNQPQHF. The CDR3 DNA reads as TGTGCCAGCAGTTTAAGGGAGGGAGGGAATCAGCCCCAGCATTTT.